This T cell receptor (beta chain) comes out of a study of identical twins. Study-wide findings and caveats: Out-of-frame alpha sequences common to twins were enriched for low generation probability. Memory repertoires showed no such pattern, whereas abundant cord blood beta clonotypes carried fewer insertions.

MiXCR, run by TCRdb on the 5' RACE reads, gives a single entry per CDR3 protein. The profile shows some 500,000 distinct CDR3 sequences, roughly 9.5% of them singletons. On this clonotype itself: The target antigen is unknown.

CDR1 DFQATT and CDR2 SNEGSKA come from the germline V gene (reference sequence). V lost 2 bases and J lost 1, with 14 bases in between. This CDR3 is 15 amino acids long. Another study also made use of these data, one on yellow fever vaccine responses in identical twins.

This sequence joins TRBV20-1 and TRBJ1-2; D remains unclear. This sequence originates from a woman under 30 in good health. Sequencing was done on a sample of PBMCs. Written as DNA, the CDR3 is TGCAGTGCTAGACCCCGGGTCTCAGATAACTATGGCTACACCTTC. Protein sequence: CSARPRVSDNYGYTF.